This T cell receptor (beta chain) was documented in a study of T-cell memory formation after mild COVID-19. Study results and limitations: Several responding clones turned up in pre-infection memory, indicating that cross-reactive memory may have taken part. The CD4+ clones that contracted clustered mainly within CM and EM, and the CD8+ clones concentrated in EMRA.

TCRdb reprocessed the 5' RACE reads with MiXCR, giving one entry per CDR3 protein. This table holds about 180,000 distinct CDR3 sequences, 18% found once. Germline CDR1 SGHRS, CDR2 YFSETQ. Trimming removed 6 bases from V and 0 bases from J, with 9 bases in between. The CDR3 is 13 amino acids. As regards this clonotype: No antigen is known for it.

This receptor was obtained from a man younger than 35 who had mild COVID-19 (a few samples of this study predate the infection). Cell type and time point are not known. The chain couples TRBV5-1 to TRBJ1-2; no clear D gene. Source material: PBMCs or a T cell subset sorted from them (not recorded which). As DNA, the CDR3 is TGCGCCAGCACCTTAGGTTCTAACTATGGCTACACCTTC. It is translated as CASTLGSNYGYTF.